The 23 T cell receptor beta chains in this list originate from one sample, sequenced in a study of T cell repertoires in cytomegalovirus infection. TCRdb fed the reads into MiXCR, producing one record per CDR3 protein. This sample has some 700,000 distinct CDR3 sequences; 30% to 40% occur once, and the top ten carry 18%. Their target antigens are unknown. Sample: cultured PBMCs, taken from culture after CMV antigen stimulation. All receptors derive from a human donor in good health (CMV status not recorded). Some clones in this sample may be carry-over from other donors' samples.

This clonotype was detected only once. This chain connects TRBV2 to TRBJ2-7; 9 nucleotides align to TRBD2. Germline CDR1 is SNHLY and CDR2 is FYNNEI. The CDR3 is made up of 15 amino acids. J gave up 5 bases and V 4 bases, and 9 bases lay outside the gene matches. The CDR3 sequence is CASSGGSGSEDEQYF. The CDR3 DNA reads TGTGCCAGCAGTGGTGGTAGCGGGAGTGAGGACGAGCAGTACTTC.

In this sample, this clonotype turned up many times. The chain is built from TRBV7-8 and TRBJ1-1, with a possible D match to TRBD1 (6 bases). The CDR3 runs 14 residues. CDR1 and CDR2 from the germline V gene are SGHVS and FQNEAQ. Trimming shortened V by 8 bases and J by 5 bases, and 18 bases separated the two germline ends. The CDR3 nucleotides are TGTGCCAGCTCCGAGATAGAGGGGGTGACTGAAGCTTTCTTT. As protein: CASSEIEGVTEAFF. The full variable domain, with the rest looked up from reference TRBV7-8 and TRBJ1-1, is GAGVSQSPRYKVAKRGQDVALRCDPISGHVSLFWYQQALGQGPEFLTYFQNEAQLDKSGLPSDRFFAERPEGSVSTLKIQRTQQEDSAVYLCASSEIEGVTEAFFGQGTRLTVV.

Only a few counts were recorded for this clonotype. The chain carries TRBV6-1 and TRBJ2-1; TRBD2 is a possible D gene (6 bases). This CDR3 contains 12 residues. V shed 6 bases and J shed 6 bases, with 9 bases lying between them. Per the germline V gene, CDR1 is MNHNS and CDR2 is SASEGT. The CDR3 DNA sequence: TGTGCCAGCAGGACCGGGGGCAATGAGCAGTTCTTC. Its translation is CASRTGGNEQFF.

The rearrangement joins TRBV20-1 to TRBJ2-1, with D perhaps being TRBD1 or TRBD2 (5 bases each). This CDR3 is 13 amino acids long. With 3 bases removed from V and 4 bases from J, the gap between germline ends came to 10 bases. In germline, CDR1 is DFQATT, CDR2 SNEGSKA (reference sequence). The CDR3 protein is CSASRDAYNEQFF. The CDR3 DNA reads TGCAGTGCTAGTAGGGACGCTTACAATGAGCAGTTCTTC.

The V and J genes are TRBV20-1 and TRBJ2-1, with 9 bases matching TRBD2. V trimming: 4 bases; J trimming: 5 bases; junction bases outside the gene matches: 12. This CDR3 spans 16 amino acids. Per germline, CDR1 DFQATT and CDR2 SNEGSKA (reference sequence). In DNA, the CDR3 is TGCAGTGCTATTTCCCCGGCGTCTAGCGGGAACAATGAGCAGTTCTTC. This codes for CSAISPASSGNNEQFF.

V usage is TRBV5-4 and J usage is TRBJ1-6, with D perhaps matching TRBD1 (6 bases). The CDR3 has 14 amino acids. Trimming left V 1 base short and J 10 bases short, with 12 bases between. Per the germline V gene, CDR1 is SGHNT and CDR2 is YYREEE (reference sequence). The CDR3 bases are TGTGCCAGCAGCTTGTGGGGGGGGACATCACCCCTCCACTTT. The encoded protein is CASSLWGGTSPLHF.

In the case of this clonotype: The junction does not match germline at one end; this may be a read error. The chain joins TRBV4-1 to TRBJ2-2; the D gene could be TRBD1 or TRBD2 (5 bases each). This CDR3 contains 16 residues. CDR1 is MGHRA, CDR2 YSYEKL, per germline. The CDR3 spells CASSQDGGPGTGELFF. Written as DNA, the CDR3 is TGTGCCAGCAGCCAAGATGGGGGACCCGGAACCGGGGAGCTGTTTTTT.

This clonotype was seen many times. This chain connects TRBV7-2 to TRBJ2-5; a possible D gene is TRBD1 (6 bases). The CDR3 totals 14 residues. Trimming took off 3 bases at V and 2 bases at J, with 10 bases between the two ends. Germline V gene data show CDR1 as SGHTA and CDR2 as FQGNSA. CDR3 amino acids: CASSFRTAQETQYF. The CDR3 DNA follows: TGTGCCAGCAGCTTCCGGACAGCACAAGAGACCCAGTACTTC.

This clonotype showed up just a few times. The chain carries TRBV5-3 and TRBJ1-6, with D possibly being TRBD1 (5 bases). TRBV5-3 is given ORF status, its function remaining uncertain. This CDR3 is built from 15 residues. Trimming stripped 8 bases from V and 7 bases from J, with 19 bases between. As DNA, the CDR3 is TGTGCCAGCAGGATCGGCCGACAGACAAATTCACCCCTCCACTTT. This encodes CASRIGRQTNSPLHF.

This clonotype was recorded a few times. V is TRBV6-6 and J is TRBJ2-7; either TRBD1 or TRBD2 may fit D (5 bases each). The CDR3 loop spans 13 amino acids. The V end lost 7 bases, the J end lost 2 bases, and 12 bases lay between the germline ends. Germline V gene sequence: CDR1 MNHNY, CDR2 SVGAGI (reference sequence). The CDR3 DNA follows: TGTGCCAGCACGAGGGGCCCCCCCTACGAGCAGTACTTC. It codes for CASTRGPPYEQYF.

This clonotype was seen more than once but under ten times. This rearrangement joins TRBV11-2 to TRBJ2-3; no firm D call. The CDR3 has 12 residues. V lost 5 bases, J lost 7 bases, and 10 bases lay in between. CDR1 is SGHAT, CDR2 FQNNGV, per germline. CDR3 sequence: CASSATVNTQYF. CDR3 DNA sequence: TGTGCCAGCAGCGCAACCGTAAATACGCAGTATTTT.

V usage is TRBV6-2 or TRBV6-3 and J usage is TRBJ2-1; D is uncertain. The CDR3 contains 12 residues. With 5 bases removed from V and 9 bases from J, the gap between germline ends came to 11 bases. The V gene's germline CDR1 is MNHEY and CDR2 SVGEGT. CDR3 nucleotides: TGTGCCAGCAGTCCCGGATTGCTTGAGCAGTTCTTC. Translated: CASSPGLLEQFF.

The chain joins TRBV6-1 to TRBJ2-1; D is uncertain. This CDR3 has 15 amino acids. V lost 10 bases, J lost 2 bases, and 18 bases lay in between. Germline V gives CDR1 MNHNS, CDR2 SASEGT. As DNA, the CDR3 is TGTGCCAACCCCCCCCCCAGACTGACCTACAATGAGCAGTTCTTC. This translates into CANPPPRLTYNEQFF.

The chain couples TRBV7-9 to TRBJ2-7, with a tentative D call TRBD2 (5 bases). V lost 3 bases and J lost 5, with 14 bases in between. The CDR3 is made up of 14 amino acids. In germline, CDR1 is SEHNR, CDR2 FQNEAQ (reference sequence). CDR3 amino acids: CASSFRGLADEQYF. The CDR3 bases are TGTGCCAGCAGCTTCCGAGGGTTGGCGGACGAGCAGTACTTC.

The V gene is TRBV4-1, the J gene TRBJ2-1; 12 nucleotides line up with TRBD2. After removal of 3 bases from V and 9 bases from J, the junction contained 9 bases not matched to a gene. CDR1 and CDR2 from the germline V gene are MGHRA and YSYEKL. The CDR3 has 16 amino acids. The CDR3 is CASSHLAGGILGEQFF. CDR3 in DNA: TGCGCCAGCAGCCATCTAGCGGGAGGGATCCTCGGTGAGCAGTTCTTC.

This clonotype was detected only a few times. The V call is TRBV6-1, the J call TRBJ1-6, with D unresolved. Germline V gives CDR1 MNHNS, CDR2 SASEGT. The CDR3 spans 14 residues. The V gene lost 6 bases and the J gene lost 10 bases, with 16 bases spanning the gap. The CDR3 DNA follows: TGTGCCAGCAGCTCCCCGCCCCTAAGCTCACCCCTCCACTTT. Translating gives CASSSPPLSSPLHF.

The CDR3 bases are TGTGCCAGCAGAACGGGACAAACTTCACCCCTCCACTTT. The encoded protein is CASRTGQTSPLHF. V and J are TRBV6-1 and TRBJ1-6; a weak D match, TRBD1 (6 bases). The V gene lost 6 bases and the J gene lost 9 bases, with 12 bases spanning the gap. CDR1 MNHNS and CDR2 SASEGT come from the germline V gene. The CDR3 totals 13 residues.

The chain's CDR3 is CASSGFREETQYF. Here the CDR3 DNA reads TGTGCCAGCAGTGGGTTCAGGGAGGAGACCCAGTACTTC. This chain uses TRBV2 with TRBJ2-5; TRBD1 or TRBD2 may be the D gene (5 bases each). Trimming cost V 4 bases and J 5 bases, with 11 bases left between them. CDR3 length equals 13 residues. Germline CDR1 reads SNHLY; CDR2 reads FYNNEI.

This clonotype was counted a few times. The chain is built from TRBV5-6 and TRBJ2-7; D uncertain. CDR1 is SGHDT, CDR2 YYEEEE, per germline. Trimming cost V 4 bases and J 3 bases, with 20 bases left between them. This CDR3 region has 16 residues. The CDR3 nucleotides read TGTGCCAGCAGCCCCCCGCCGCCCGGACGGTACTACGAGCAGTACTTC. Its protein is CASSPPPPGRYYEQYF.

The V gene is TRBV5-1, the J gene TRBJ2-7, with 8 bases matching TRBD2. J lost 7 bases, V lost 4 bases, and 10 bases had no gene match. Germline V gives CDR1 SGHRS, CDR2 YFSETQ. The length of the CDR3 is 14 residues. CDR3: CASSQTLAGSEQYF. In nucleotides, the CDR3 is TGCGCCAGCAGCCAGACGTTAGCGGGATCGGAGCAGTACTTC.

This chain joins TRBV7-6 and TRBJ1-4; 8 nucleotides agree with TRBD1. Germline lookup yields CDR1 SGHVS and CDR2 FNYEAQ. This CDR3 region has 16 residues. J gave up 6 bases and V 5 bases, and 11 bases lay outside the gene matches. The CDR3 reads CASSQDRTGLYEKLFF. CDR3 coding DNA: TGTGCCAGCAGCCAAGATCGGACAGGGTTGTATGAAAAACTGTTTTTT.

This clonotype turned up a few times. The CDR3: CASSSLRGGAETQYF. In DNA, the CDR3 is TGTGCCAGCAGTTCCCTCCGCGGGGGGGCTGAGACCCAGTACTTC. The chain joins TRBV28 to TRBJ2-5; 9 bases agree with TRBD2. J lost 5 bases, V lost 4 bases, and 8 bases had no gene match. Germline values: CDR1 MDHEN, CDR2 SYDVKM. This CDR3 has 15 residues. The variable domain in full, completed from reference TRBV28 and TRBJ2-5, reads DVKVTQSSRYLVKRTGEKVFLECVQDMDHENMFWYRQDPGLGLRLIYFSYDVKMKEKGDIPEGYSVSREKKERFSLILESASTNQTSMYLCASSSLRGGAETQYFGPGTRLLVL.

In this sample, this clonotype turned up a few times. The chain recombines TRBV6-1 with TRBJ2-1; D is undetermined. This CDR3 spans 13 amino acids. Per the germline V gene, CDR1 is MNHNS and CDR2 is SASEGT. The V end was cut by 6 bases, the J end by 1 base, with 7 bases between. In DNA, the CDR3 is TGTGCCAGCAGGAAGCGATCCTACAATGAGCAGTTCTTC. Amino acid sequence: CASRKRSYNEQFF.